The T cell receptor (beta chain) under discussion was sequenced for a study of blood T cell repertoires in COVID-19. Overall study context: Researchers got acute and convalescent COVID-19 samples from the United States, Italy and Spain. Sources were T cells, B-cell-depleted T cells, or PBMCs; the material itself was cDNA or gDNA.

The CDR3 loop spans 14 amino acids. Germline CDR1 reads SGHRS; CDR2 reads YFSETQ. Trimming pared 4 bases from V and 0 bases from J, leaving 11 bases between. Authors' processing steps: Amplification of reference gene primers was used by the study to estimate nucleated cell counts. Assay used: immunoSEQ multiplex PCR; TCRdb lists only in-frame clones, some missing. V and J calls and clone size are given by that table; D and trimming were obtained from the DNA. The profile shows about 140,000 clones, roughly 80% of them singletons. The V gene is TRBV5-1, the J gene TRBJ2-7; D possibly corresponds to TRBD2 (5 bases). Sequenced input: peripheral blood. The sequence was collected from a woman older than 75 with acute or convalescent COVID-19. This chain's CDR3 is CASSPSGHSYEQYF. Here the CDR3 DNA reads TGCGCCAGCAGCCCGAGCGGCCACTCCTACGAGCAGTACTTC.